Each of the 6 T cell receptor beta chains below was sequenced from the same sample in a study of regulatory T cells in long-lasting Graves disease. Time point of the sample: newly diagnosed GD, antithyroid drugs for less than 3 months. Isolated PBMC RNA provided the starting material for the TCR library. Through Arm-PCR of CDR3 regions and iRepertoire HTBI primers, TCR beta libraries were built. Each CDR3 protein is one row after TCRdb ran MiXCR on the multiplex PCR reads. The sample shows around 450,000 distinct CDR3 sequences, roughly 15% of them seen only once. A further study also used this sample, focusing on T cells in Graves' hyperthyroidism and ophthalmopathy.

The sample was peripheral blood mononuclear cells (PBMCs), taken at new diagnosis, from a patient treated with antithyroid drugs. Source of these receptors: a man in his forties or fifties with Graves disease.

This clonotype was counted between two and nine times. The genes are TRBV13 and TRBJ2-7, with 8 bases fitting TRBD1. Germline-derived CDR1 and CDR2 are PRHDT and FYEKMQ (reference sequence). With V trimmed by 6 bases and J by 2 bases, 12 bases remained unmatched. This CDR3 spans 16 amino acids. The CDR3 sequence is CASSYVPGQETYEQYF. DNA for the CDR3: TGTGCCAGCAGTTACGTACCGGGACAGGAAACCTACGAGCAGTACTTC.

At least ten counts were recorded for this clonotype. CDR3 bases: TGTGCCAGCTCACCATACTACGGGAGGGGGACCTACGAGCAGTACTTC. Translated: CASSPYYGRGTYEQYF. The rearrangement uses TRBV18 and TRBJ2-7; 8 bases fit TRBD2. Germline V CDR1 and CDR2: KGHSH, LQKENI. With 2 bases clipped from V and 2 bases from J, the junction kept 8 bases outside the gene matches. The CDR3 spans 16 residues.

Ten or more counts support this clonotype. Germline is not matched at one junction end, which may reflect a read error. The chain employs TRBV5-1 and TRBJ2-7; 16 bases line up with TRBD2. The CDR3 runs 15 residues. Germline CDR1 and CDR2: SGHRS and YFSETQ. The CDR3 nucleotides read TGTGCCAGCAGTGGGACTAGCGGGAGGGCCTACGAGCAGTACTTC. Residues: CASSGTSGRAYEQYF.

At least ten counts were recorded for this clonotype. The V and J genes are TRBV3-1 and TRBJ1-1; no definite D call. The CDR3 spans 17 residues. The germline CDR1 and CDR2 sequences are LGHDT and YNNKEL (reference sequence). Trimming pared 1 base from V and 4 bases from J, leaving 19 bases between. The CDR3 loop is CASSQGGVGIGSTEAFF. The CDR3 bases are TGTGCCAGCAGCCAAGGGGGTGTTGGGATAGGGTCCACTGAAGCTTTCTTT.

The chain links TRBV3-1 to TRBJ2-3, with 8 bases matching TRBD2. Germline values: CDR1 LGHDT, CDR2 YNNKEL (reference sequence). V trimming: 1 base; J trimming: 3 bases; junction bases outside the gene matches: 3. The CDR3 totals 15 residues. CDR3 sequence (DNA): TGTGCCAGCAGCCAAGGACTAGCGAATACAGATACGCAGTATTTT. Amino acids: CASSQGLANTDTQYF.

The CDR3 reads CASSQEYMYEQYF. CDR3 DNA sequence: TGTGCCAGCAGCCAAGAATATATGTACGAGCAGTACTTC. The V and J genes are TRBV14 and TRBJ2-7; D gene uncertain. The CDR3 loop spans 13 amino acids. Germline V gene sequence: CDR1 SGHDN, CDR2 FVKESK. Deletions cut 0 bases from V and 4 bases from J, with 7 bases between.